Following are 22 T cell receptor beta chains from one sample sequenced in a study of regulatory T cells in long-lasting Graves disease. Assembly of TCR beta libraries relied on iRepertoire HTBI primers together with Arm-PCR of CDR3 regions. TCRdb re-derived calls from the multiplex PCR reads in MiXCR, one entry per CDR3 protein. The data hold a few hundred thousand distinct CDR3 sequences, with approximately 10% observed a single time. Time point: newly diagnosed GD, antithyroid drugs for less than 3 months. With RNA extracted from PBMCs as input, the TCR library was made. The sample was also reused in another study, on T cells in Graves' hyperthyroidism and ophthalmopathy.

The sample here was peripheral blood mononuclear cells (PBMCs), taken at new diagnosis, from a patient treated with antithyroid drugs. Receptors originate from a young woman with Graves disease.

This clonotype showed up just a few times. CDR3 residues: CASSIALYDTQYF. The CDR3 nucleotides read TGTGCCAGTAGTATAGCCCTGTATGATACGCAGTATTTT. The rearrangement joins TRBV19 to TRBJ2-3, with D unresolved. Trimming took 1 base from V and 6 from J, leaving 8 bases between them. CDR1 LNHDA and CDR2 SQIVND come from the germline V gene (reference sequence). The CDR3 has 13 amino acids.

This clonotype occurred many times. This sequence joins TRBV27 and TRBJ1-6; no clear D gene. V lost 2 bases and J lost 0, with 5 bases in between. The CDR3 totals 15 residues. Germline CDR1 is MNHEY and CDR2 is SMNVEV (reference sequence). The CDR3 bases are TGTGCCAGCAGTTTAGAGTACTCCTATAATTCACCCCTCCACTTT. This gives the protein CASSLEYSYNSPLHF.

There are many counts of this clonotype. The chain has TRBV20-1 and TRBJ2-7; D not resolved. Germline CDR1 is DFQATT and CDR2 is SNEGSKA (reference sequence). Between the trimmed V and J ends, which lost 0 bases and 1 base, there was a span of 19 bases. The CDR3 runs to 17 residues. CDR3 coding DNA: TGCAGTGCTAGAGATGCCATCCCACTCCTTCGGTCCTACGAGCAGTACTTC. This codes for CSARDAIPLLRSYEQYF.

This clonotype was seen a few times. CDR3 in DNA: TGTGCCAGCAGTTTACAGGTACTGGGGCAGTTCTTC. Translation gives CASSLQVLGQFF. The rearrangement joins TRBV12-3 or TRBV12-4 to TRBJ2-1; no definite D call. V gave up 2 bases and J gave up 12 bases, with 11 bases separating them. The CDR3 runs 12 residues.

This clonotype was counted between two and nine times. The DNA of the CDR3 is TGTGCCAGCAGTTTAAGGGCGCGGGAGACCCAGTACTTC. Amino acids: CASSLRARETQYF. J is TRBJ2-5 and V is TRBV28; D not certain. The V gene lost 2 bases and the J gene lost 5 bases, with 9 bases spanning the gap. The germline CDR1 and CDR2 sequences are MDHEN and SYDVKM. The length of the CDR3 is 13 residues.

This clonotype was counted many times. V is TRBV12-3 or TRBV12-4 and J is TRBJ2-1; TRBD2 agrees at 8 bases. The CDR3 totals 16 residues. Trimming removed 4 bases from V and 8 bases from J; junction bases left unmatched: 13. CDR3 sequence: CASSSRGTSEADEQFF. DNA for the CDR3: TGTGCCAGCAGTTCCCGCGGGACTAGTGAGGCGGATGAGCAGTTCTTC.

In its sample, this clonotype was seen many times. The chain is built from TRBV5-1 and TRBJ2-5; 7 nucleotides align to TRBD1. V was pared by 3 bases and J by 5 bases, with 7 bases of the junction left unmatched. CDR3 size: 14 residues. From germline, CDR1 is SGHRS and CDR2 YFSETQ. Here the CDR3 reads CASSSGTVTETQYF. The CDR3, as DNA: TGCGCCAGCAGCTCCGGGACAGTAACGGAGACCCAGTACTTC.

Many counts were recorded for this clonotype. The rearrangement joins TRBV6-2 or TRBV6-3 to TRBJ1-1; D is uncertain. The germline gives CDR1 MNHEY, CDR2 SVGEGT. The CDR3 sequence is 11 residues long. V lost 4 bases and J 6 bases, leaving 6 bases between the germline ends. The CDR3 reads CASSLYAEAFF. CDR3 in DNA: TGTGCCAGCAGTTTATACGCTGAAGCTTTCTTT.

This clonotype was counted at least ten times. The gene calls are TRBV11-2 and TRBJ1-1, with 8 bases fitting TRBD1. Trimming cost V 5 bases and J 5 bases; bases outside gene matches: 7. This CDR3 has 14 residues. CDR1 is SGHAT and CDR2 is FQNNGV in the germline V gene. CDR3 loop: CASSLGQGGTEAFF. CDR3 DNA: TGTGCCAGCAGCCTAGGACAGGGAGGGACTGAAGCTTTCTTT.

This clonotype was recorded only once. This chain links TRBV6-1 with TRBJ2-7, with D perhaps TRBD1 (6 bases). V was clipped by 10 bases and J by 6 bases, with 19 bases between them. Germline CDR1 and CDR2: MNHNS and SASEGT. This CDR3 has 13 amino acids. CDR3 residues: CATGVGGPGEQYV. As DNA, the CDR3 is TGTGCCACCGGGGTTGGGGGCCCAGGCGAGCAGTACGTC.

This clonotype was detected many times. The V call is TRBV20-1, the J call TRBJ2-1; D gene ambiguous. The CDR3 length is 15 residues. The V gene's germline CDR1 is DFQATT and CDR2 SNEGSKA (reference sequence). V lost 3 bases and J 0 bases, leaving 12 bases between the germline ends. CDR3 residues: CSASPPPGSYNEQFF. CDR3 coding DNA: TGCAGTGCTAGCCCCCCTCCCGGCTCCTACAATGAGCAGTTCTTC.

Ten or more counts support this clonotype. The V and J genes are TRBV4-2 and TRBJ1-6; D unresolved. Trimming pared 1 base from V and 10 bases from J, leaving 11 bases between. The CDR3 contains 14 residues. Germline V lookup: CDR1 LGHNA, CDR2 YNFKEQ. The CDR3 sequence: CASSQGLRESPLHF. For the CDR3, the DNA is TGTGCCAGCAGCCAAGGTCTTCGGGAATCACCCCTCCACTTT.

At least ten counts were recorded for this clonotype. The V call is TRBV3-1, the J call TRBJ1-2; TRBD1 is a possible D gene (5 bases). V was clipped by 2 bases and J by 7 bases, with 17 bases between them. Germline V lookup: CDR1 LGHDT, CDR2 YNNKEL (reference sequence). This CDR3 contains 15 residues. DNA of the CDR3: TGTGCCAGCAGCCAACGCGGAGGGGACGGGTTTGGCTACACCTTC. Its translation is CASSQRGGDGFGYTF. Looking up the rest from reference TRBV3-1 and TRBJ1-2 gives the full variable domain: DTAVSQTPKYLVTQMGNDKSIKCEQNLGHDTMYWYKQDSKKFLKIMFSYNNKELIINETVPNRFSPKSPDKAHLNLHINSLELGDSAVYFCASSQRGGDGFGYTFGSGTRLTVV.

This clonotype occurred many times. V usage is TRBV2 and J usage is TRBJ1-1; D remains ambiguous. This CDR3 comprises 12 residues. V lost 8 bases and J 0 bases, leaving 7 bases between the germline ends. CDR1 and CDR2 (germline): SNHLY, FYNNEI. DNA of the CDR3: TGTGCCAGCCATGAGATGAACACTGAAGCTTTCTTT. Encoded protein: CASHEMNTEAFF.

This sequence joins TRBV20-1 and TRBJ2-1; TRBD2 matches 7 bases. Per germline, CDR1 DFQATT and CDR2 SNEGSKA (reference sequence). V shed 2 bases, J shed 5 bases, and the junction held 6 bases outside the gene matches. The CDR3 runs 14 residues. Here the CDR3 reads CSARQSGADNEQFF. The CDR3 nucleotides are TGCAGTGCTAGACAAAGCGGGGCGGACAATGAGCAGTTCTTC.

Many counts were recorded for this clonotype. The V and J genes are TRBV6-1 and TRBJ2-2; 10 bases map to TRBD2. V was clipped by 6 bases and J by 5 bases; unmatched bases: 9. Germline CDR1 MNHNS, CDR2 SASEGT. CDR3 size: 16 residues. The CDR3 spells CASSRLAGEGTGELFF. The CDR3 coding sequence is TGTGCCAGCAGCCGTCTAGCGGGAGAGGGGACCGGGGAGCTGTTTTTT.

This clonotype was counted ten times or more. V usage is TRBV27 and J usage is TRBJ2-1; D not certain. The CDR3 totals 15 residues. The germline V gene has CDR1 MNHEY and CDR2 SMNVEV (reference sequence). V was shortened by 2 bases and J by 4 bases, with 12 bases between the two germline ends. The CDR3 sequence is CASSLRLIQYNEQFF. DNA of the CDR3: TGTGCCAGCAGTTTAAGGCTGATTCAGTACAATGAGCAGTTCTTC.

This clonotype was detected only a few times. A much larger clonotype is one base distant, so this may be a read error. This chain links TRBV12-3 or TRBV12-4 with TRBJ1-1; D is unclear. This CDR3 is built from 13 residues. Trimming left V 6 bases short and J 1 base short, with 9 bases between. The CDR3 is CASRRLGNTEAFF. CDR3 nucleotide sequence: TGTGCCAGCAGGAGACTGGGGAACACTGAAGCTTTCTTT.

The chain has TRBV28 and TRBJ1-2; tentative D call: TRBD1 (6 bases). V lost 3 bases and J lost 4, with 12 bases in between. The CDR3 loop spans 14 amino acids. Germline CDR1 and CDR2: MDHEN and SYDVKM. The CDR3 bases are TGTGCCAGCAGTTTCAGGGGAGTGGGCTATGGCTACACCTTC. This translates into CASSFRGVGYGYTF.

This clonotype was found many times. The chain is built from TRBV5-6 and TRBJ2-7, with D perhaps matching TRBD1 (6 bases). Trimming removed 0 bases at V and 3 bases at J, with 16 bases between. The length of the CDR3 is 16 residues. CDR1 is SGHDT and CDR2 is YYEEEE in the germline V gene. The CDR3 bases are TGTGCCAGCAGCTTGGGGGCGCTACGGGACATCTACGAGCAGTACTTC. Residues: CASSLGALRDIYEQYF.

This clonotype showed up many times. The chain combines TRBV6-1 with TRBJ2-1; 8 positions agree with TRBD2. This CDR3 region has 13 residues. CDR1 and CDR2 (germline): MNHNS, SASEGT. Trimming at V came to 6 bases and at J to 9 bases, leaving 7 bases not matched to a gene. The CDR3 DNA follows: TGTGCCAGCAGGAAACTAGCGGTCCTTGAGCAGTTCTTC. Translation: CASRKLAVLEQFF.

This clonotype occurred many times. The V gene is TRBV28, the J gene TRBJ2-3, with 8 bases that match TRBD1. The CDR3 spans 14 residues. The germline V gene encodes CDR1 MDHEN and CDR2 SYDVKM. V gave up 7 bases and J gave up 6 bases; unmatched junction bases: 9. The CDR3 reads CASNGQGSPDTQYF. The CDR3 DNA reads as TGTGCCAGCAATGGACAGGGCAGCCCGGATACGCAGTATTTT.